The 15 T cell receptor beta chains in this list originate from one sample, sequenced in a study of T-cell memory formation after mild COVID-19. A single record per CDR3 protein comes from TCRdb applying MiXCR to the 5' RACE reads. The sample records fewer than 700,000 distinct CDR3 sequences, about 20% being singletons. Sequencing input: PBMCs or a T cell subset sorted from them (not recorded which). Receptor source: an adult woman who had mild COVID-19 (a few samples of this study predate the infection). Cell type and time point are not known.

This chain connects TRBV5-4 to TRBJ1-1; D possibly corresponds to TRBD1 (5 bases). V lost 4 bases to trimming and J lost 1 base, with 11 bases between them. Looked up from germline, CDR1 is SGHNT and CDR2 is YYREEE (reference sequence). The CDR3 consists of 14 residues. The CDR3 DNA sequence: TGTGCCAGCAGCCACCCCACAGGGAACACTGAAGCTTTCTTT. It codes for CASSHPTGNTEAFF.

This chain uses TRBV5-1 with TRBJ2-6; TRBD2 might be the D (6 bases). V was clipped by 4 bases and J by 0 bases, with 17 bases between them. The germline gives CDR1 SGHRS, CDR2 YFSETQ. This CDR3 comprises 18 residues. The DNA for the CDR3 is TGCGCCAGCAGCGACGTTGGGGGGATTAACTCTGGGGCCAACGTCCTGACTTTC. It translates to CASSDVGGINSGANVLTF.

This rearrangement joins TRBV5-1 to TRBJ2-2; D may be TRBD1 or TRBD2 (5 bases each). V was pared by 0 bases and J by 6 bases, with 18 bases between. The V gene's germline CDR1 is SGHRS and CDR2 YFSETQ. The CDR3 runs to 17 residues. DNA of the CDR3: TGCGCCAGCAGCTTGGGGGCCCGGGGCATCGGGGCCGGGGAGCTGTTTTTT. The encoded protein is CASSLGARGIGAGELFF.

V is TRBV19 and J is TRBJ2-3; no clear D gene. Trimming cost V 6 bases and J 0 bases, with 7 bases left between them. CDR1 is LNHDA and CDR2 is SQIVND in the germline V gene (reference sequence). The CDR3 extends over 13 amino acids. CDR3 sequence (DNA): TGTGCCAGTAGGGGCGTAAGCACAGATACGCAGTATTTT. It codes for CASRGVSTDTQYF.

The chain is built from TRBV6-5 and TRBJ2-2; D perhaps matches TRBD2 (7 bases). CDR1 and CDR2 from the germline V gene are MNHEY and SVGAGI. The CDR3 sequence is 17 residues long. Trimming pared 6 bases from V and 4 bases from J, leaving 21 bases between. The CDR3 protein is CASSPALGGHGTGELFF. As DNA, the CDR3 is TGTGCCAGCAGCCCCGCCCTGGGGGGGCACGGCACCGGGGAGCTGTTTTTT.

This clonotype was picked up a small number of times. The chain links TRBV5-1 to TRBJ2-5, with 8 bases identical to TRBD2. This CDR3 spans 14 amino acids. Germline loops: CDR1 SGHRS, CDR2 YFSETQ. J gave up 4 bases and V 2 bases, and 4 bases lay outside the gene matches. This CDR3 reads CASSLREGPETQYF. CDR3 DNA sequence: TGCGCCAGCAGCTTACGGGAGGGCCCAGAGACCCAGTACTTC.

The chain joins TRBV20-1 to TRBJ1-1; TRBD1 is a possible D gene (6 bases). Germline CDR1 is DFQATT and CDR2 is SNEGSKA (reference sequence). This CDR3 region has 12 residues. Trimming cost V 4 bases and J 7 bases, with 13 bases left between them. CDR3 residues: CSAKPGTIEAFF. Here the CDR3 DNA reads TGCAGTGCTAAGCCGGGGACAATTGAAGCTTTCTTT.

This clonotype has just a few counts. The V and J genes are TRBV7-2 and TRBJ2-1; D is possibly TRBD1 or TRBD2 (5 bases each). V lost 3 bases to trimming and J lost 2 bases, with 11 bases between them. The CDR3 contains 15 residues. Germline V gives CDR1 SGHTA, CDR2 FQGNSA. The CDR3 DNA reads TGTGCCAGCAGCTTGGGACCTGCGGCCTACAATGAGCAGTTCTTC. Protein product: CASSLGPAAYNEQFF.

In its sample, this clonotype was seen a few times. The rearrangement joins TRBV21-1 to TRBJ2-7; the D segment call TRBD1 is taken from the table without a DNA check. TRBV21-1 is deemed a pseudogene. The CDR3 runs to 15 residues. This CDR3 is CASSKGVRDSYEQYF. The CDR3 DNA sequence: TGTGCCAGCAGCAAAGGGGTAAGGGACAGCTACGAGCAGTACTTC.

In this sample, this clonotype turned up a few times. This chain uses TRBV18 with TRBJ2-7, with D tentatively TRBD2 (5 bases). The CDR3 is 14 residues long. V shed 2 bases and J shed 2 bases, with 10 bases lying between them. The germline gives CDR1 KGHSH, CDR2 LQKENI. The CDR3 nucleotides read TGTGCCAGCTCACCAACCGGACTTACCTACGAGCAGTACTTC. Its translation: CASSPTGLTYEQYF.

The gene calls are TRBV2 and TRBJ2-5; D may be TRBD1 (6 bases). CDR3 length: 16 amino acids. Germline CDR1 and CDR2: SNHLY and FYNNEI. Trimming removed 6 bases at V and 5 bases at J, with 22 bases between. CDR3 nucleotides: TGTGCCAGCAGACTTTCGGACAGCCTGTTTGGGGAGACCCAGTACTTC. This sequence encodes CASRLSDSLFGETQYF.

This clonotype was seen a few times. V is TRBV20-1 and J is TRBJ2-1; D could derive from TRBD1 or TRBD2 (5 bases each). The V and J ends lost 2 bases and 3 bases respectively, with 17 bases between them. CDR3 length equals 16 residues. Germline CDR1 and CDR2: DFQATT and SNEGSKA (reference sequence). The CDR3 sequence: CSARPTGRPYYNEQFF. Here the CDR3 DNA reads TGCAGTGCTAGACCCACGGGACGCCCATACTACAATGAGCAGTTCTTC.

CDR3 in amino acids: CAFGGQNEKLFF. CDR3 sequence (DNA): TGTGCCTTCGGGGGGCAAAATGAAAAACTGTTTTTT. The chain has TRBV5-4 and TRBJ1-4, with D maybe TRBD1 (6 bases). The CDR3 is 12 residues long. Looked up from germline, CDR1 is SGHNT and CDR2 is YYREEE (reference sequence). The germline V and J ends were trimmed by 10 bases and 5 bases, with 12 bases remaining between them.

This clonotype has just a few counts. This sequence joins TRBV21-1 and TRBJ2-1; the D call TRBD2 from the table was never checked on the DNA. TRBV21-1 is a pseudogene locus. The CDR3 covers 19 residues. The CDR3 loop is CASSKPRTSGRKPYNEQFF. The CDR3 DNA reads TGTGCCAGCAGCAAACCGAGGACTAGCGGGAGGAAACCCTACAATGAGCAGTTCTTC.

J is TRBJ2-5 and V is TRBV18; D uncertain. V was pared by 0 bases and J by 4 bases, with 9 bases between. CDR1 is KGHSH, CDR2 LQKENI, per germline. The CDR3 is made up of 14 amino acids. CDR3 in amino acids: CASSPPGSPETQYF. CDR3 nucleotides: TGTGCCAGCTCACCACCGGGCAGCCCAGAGACCCAGTACTTC.